Presented here are 9 T cell receptor beta chains from one specimen sequenced in a study of blood T cell repertoires in COVID-19 (TCRdb year 2020). Library preparation employed the immunoSEQ multiplex PCR assay. TCRdb carries this immuneACCESS record with in-frame sequences only. Its versions omit some clonotypes, under half of them owing to an unresolved V gene in the studies checked, with the rest unexplained. The sample table records roughly 250,000 clones; approximately 79% of these occur just once. The top ten clonotypes cover about 4% of the sample. Sequenced material: peripheral blood. The receptors originated from a woman aged 40-49 years with active or convalescent COVID-19.

The gene calls are TRBV19 and TRBJ1-5; D is unresolved. The CDR3 extends over 16 amino acids. The germline V gene has CDR1 LNHDA and CDR2 SQIVND (reference sequence). V lost 3 bases, J lost 5 bases, and 17 bases lay in between. CDR3 bases: TGTGCCAGTAGTATTTGGCCCCGACTGAGGGATCAGCCCCAGCATTTT. Amino acid sequence: CASSIWPRLRDQPQHF.

The chain joins TRBV4-2 to TRBJ2-3; 8 bases are a match to TRBD2. The germline V gene has CDR1 LGHNA and CDR2 YNFKEQ. V was clipped by 4 bases and J by 4 bases; unmatched bases: 10. The CDR3 runs to 16 residues. The CDR3 DNA reads TGTGCCAGCAGCCCCCCGGTCGGGGGGGAGGCAGATACGCAGTATTTT. Protein product: CASSPPVGGEADTQYF.

Only one count was recorded for this clone. The chain has TRBV4-1 and TRBJ2-7; D possibly corresponds to TRBD1 (6 bases). CDR1 and CDR2 (germline): MGHRA, YSYEKL. CDR3 length equals 15 residues. V shed 5 bases and J shed 5 bases, with 19 bases lying between them. The CDR3 protein is CASSARKDRPDEQYF. The CDR3 DNA follows: TGCGCCAGCAGCGCAAGGAAAGACAGGCCCGACGAGCAGTACTTC.

The V call is TRBV9, the J call TRBJ1-3; TRBD1 is a possible D gene (5 bases). The CDR3 extends over 16 amino acids. The V gene lost 1 base and the J gene lost 0 bases, with 11 bases spanning the gap. The V gene's germline CDR1 is SGDLS and CDR2 YYNGEE. For the CDR3, the DNA is TGTGCCAGCAGCGTATCAGGGTTAGGCTCTGGAAACACCATATATTTT. Its translation: CASSVSGLGSGNTIYF.

This clone was seen only a few times. V and J are TRBV9 and TRBJ2-2; 8 nucleotides agree with TRBD2. CDR1 and CDR2 from the germline V gene are SGDLS and YYNGEE. Unmatched junction bases numbered 6, after V lost 7 bases and J lost 1 base. The CDR3 runs to 15 residues. CDR3 coding DNA: TGTGCCAGCCGAACGAGCGGGGGGAACACCGGGGAGCTGTTTTTT. It is translated as CASRTSGGNTGELFF.

The chain combines TRBV6-4 with TRBJ2-2; the D gene is possibly TRBD1 (6 bases). Trimming removed 4 bases from V and 7 bases from J, with 16 bases in between. This CDR3 is built from 15 residues. Germline V gene lookup returns CDR1 MRHNA and CDR2 SNTAGT. CDR3 nucleotides: TGTGCCAGCAGTGCAAACAGGGACGGGAACGGGGAGCTGTTTTTT. Its translation: CASSANRDGNGELFF.

The J gene is TRBJ2-3, the V gene TRBV5-1, with D tentatively TRBD1 (5 bases). Germline CDR1 and CDR2: SGHRS and YFSETQ. Trimming took off 5 bases at V and 0 bases at J, with 10 bases between the two ends. This CDR3 has 14 amino acids. The CDR3 DNA reads as TGCGCCAGCAGTGAATCAGGGAGCACAGATACGCAGTATTTT. Amino acids: CASSESGSTDTQYF.

The rearrangement links TRBV27 to TRBJ2-7; the D gene is possibly TRBD1 (6 bases). Trimming cost V 6 bases and J 2 bases, with 11 bases left between them. CDR1 is MNHEY and CDR2 is SMNVEV in the germline V gene (reference sequence). This CDR3 spans 13 amino acids. This CDR3 reads CASRDSSTYEQYF. The DNA of the CDR3 is TGTGCCAGCAGGGACAGCTCAACCTACGAGCAGTACTTC.

This clone came up once. The genes are TRBV9 and TRBJ2-7; 8 nucleotides agree with TRBD2. Per germline, CDR1 SGDLS and CDR2 YYNGEE. Trimming took 2 bases from V and 1 from J; bases not matched to a gene: 5. CDR3 size: 15 residues. The CDR3 reads CASSVDGGASYEQYF. The DNA for the CDR3 is TGTGCCAGCAGCGTCGACGGGGGGGCTTCCTACGAGCAGTACTTC. Combining the CDR3 with reference TRBV9 and TRBJ2-7 gives the whole variable domain DSGVTQTPKHLITATGQRVTLRCSPRSGDLSVYWYQQSLDQGLQFLIQYYNGEERAKGNILERFSAQQFPDLHSELNLSSLELGDSALYFCASSVDGGASYEQYFGPGTRLTVT.